This T cell receptor (beta chain) was identified in a study of cytomegalovirus exposure and HLA in healthy donors. Study in general: Of all 400 or so donors who were genotyped, roughly 81% belonged to the Caucasian-associated ancestry cluster. Overall study findings and caveats: There were approximately 150 TCR beta chains listed as cytomegalovirus-associated. Later analysis reportedly placed an Asian-associated ancestry cluster below the roughly 690-donor mean in N-insertions.

CDR1 is SQVTM and CDR2 is ANQGSEA in the germline V gene. The CDR3 spans 13 residues. Trimming stripped 6 bases from V and 8 bases from J, with 18 bases between. Remarks on this clone: What it recognizes is unknown.

Researchers ran the PCR with 60 Vbeta and 13 Jbeta primers. Profiling relied on immunoSEQ multiplex PCR, and the TCRdb table lists in-frame clones only, not all of them. The sample yields roughly 200,000 clones, 87% seen once. The sequence was collected from a man under 40 in good health and CMV-seronegative. The sample taken for sequencing was PBMCs. The chain carries TRBV29-1 and TRBJ2-3; D not certain. In nucleotides, the CDR3 is TGCAGCGTCTCCCCTAAGATCTCGGGTACGCAGTATTTT. Amino acids: CSVSPKISGTQYF.